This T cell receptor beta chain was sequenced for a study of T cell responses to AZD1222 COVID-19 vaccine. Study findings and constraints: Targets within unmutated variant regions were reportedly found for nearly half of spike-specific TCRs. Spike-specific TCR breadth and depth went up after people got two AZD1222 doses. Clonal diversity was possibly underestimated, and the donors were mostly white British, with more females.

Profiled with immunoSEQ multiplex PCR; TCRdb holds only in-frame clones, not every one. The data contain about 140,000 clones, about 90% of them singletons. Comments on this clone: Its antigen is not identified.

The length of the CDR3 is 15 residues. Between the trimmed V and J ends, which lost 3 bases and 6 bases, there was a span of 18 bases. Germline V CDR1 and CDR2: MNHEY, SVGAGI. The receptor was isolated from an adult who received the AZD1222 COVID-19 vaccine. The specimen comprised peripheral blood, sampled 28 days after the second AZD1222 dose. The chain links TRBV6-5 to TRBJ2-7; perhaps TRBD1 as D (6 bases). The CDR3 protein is CASSYGQTLESEQYF. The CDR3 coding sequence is TGTGCCAGCAGTTATGGACAGACCCTCGAATCCGAGCAGTACTTC.